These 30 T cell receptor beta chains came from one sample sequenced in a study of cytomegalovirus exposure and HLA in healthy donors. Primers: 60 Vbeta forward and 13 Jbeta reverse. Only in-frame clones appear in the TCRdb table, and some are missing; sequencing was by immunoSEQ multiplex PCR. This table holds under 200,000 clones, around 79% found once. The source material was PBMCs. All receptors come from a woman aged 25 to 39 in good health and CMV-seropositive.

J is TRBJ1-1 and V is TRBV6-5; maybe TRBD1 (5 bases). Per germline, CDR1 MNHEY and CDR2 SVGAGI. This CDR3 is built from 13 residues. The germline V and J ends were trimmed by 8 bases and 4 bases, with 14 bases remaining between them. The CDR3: CASARPGGTEAFF. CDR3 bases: TGTGCCAGCGCACGGCCGGGGGGCACTGAAGCTTTCTTT.

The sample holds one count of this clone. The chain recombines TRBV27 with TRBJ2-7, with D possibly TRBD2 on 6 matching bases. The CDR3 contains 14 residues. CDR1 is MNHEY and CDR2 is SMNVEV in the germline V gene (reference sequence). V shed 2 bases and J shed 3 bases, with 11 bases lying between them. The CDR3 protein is CASSLGGYIYEQYF. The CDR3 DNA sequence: TGTGCCAGCAGTTTAGGGGGGTATATCTACGAGCAGTACTTC.

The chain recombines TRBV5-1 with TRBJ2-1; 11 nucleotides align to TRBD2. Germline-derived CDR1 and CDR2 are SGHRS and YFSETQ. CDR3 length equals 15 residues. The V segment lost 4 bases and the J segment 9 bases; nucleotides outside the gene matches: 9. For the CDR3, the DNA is TGCGCCAGCAGCATAACTAGCGGGAGCTCAATTGAGCAGTTCTTC. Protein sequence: CASSITSGSSIEQFF. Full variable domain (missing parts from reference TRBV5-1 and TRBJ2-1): KAGVTQTPRYLIKTRGQQVTLSCSPISGHRSVSWYQQTPGQGLQFLFEYFSETQRNKGNFPGRFSGRQFSNSRSEMNVSTLELGDSALYLCASSITSGSSIEQFFGPGTRLTVL.

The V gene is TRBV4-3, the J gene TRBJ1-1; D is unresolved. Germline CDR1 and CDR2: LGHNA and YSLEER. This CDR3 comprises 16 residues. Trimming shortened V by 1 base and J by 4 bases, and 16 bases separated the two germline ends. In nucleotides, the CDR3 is TGCGCCAGCAGCCAAGCCCCTACAGCGGGAGGCACTGAAGCTTTCTTT. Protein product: CASSQAPTAGGTEAFF.

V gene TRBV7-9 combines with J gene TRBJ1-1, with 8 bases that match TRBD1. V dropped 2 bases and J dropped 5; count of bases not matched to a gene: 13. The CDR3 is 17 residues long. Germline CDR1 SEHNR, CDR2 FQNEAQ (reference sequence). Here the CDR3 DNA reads TGTGCCAGCAGCTTACTTTTAGGCAGGGGGCGCGAGACTGAAGCTTTCTTT. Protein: CASSLLLGRGRETEAFF.

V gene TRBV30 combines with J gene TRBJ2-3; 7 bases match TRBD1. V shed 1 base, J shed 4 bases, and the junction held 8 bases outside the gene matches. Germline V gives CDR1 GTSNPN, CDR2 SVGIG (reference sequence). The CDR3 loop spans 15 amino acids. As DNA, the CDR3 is TGTGCCTGGAGTGCAGGGGACAGAGGTGCAGATACGCAGTATTTT. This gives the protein CAWSAGDRGADTQYF.

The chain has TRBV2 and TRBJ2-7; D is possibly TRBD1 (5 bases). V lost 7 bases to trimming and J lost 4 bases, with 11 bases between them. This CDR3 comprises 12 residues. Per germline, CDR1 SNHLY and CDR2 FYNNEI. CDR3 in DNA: TGTGCCAGCACCATCGACAGTTACGAGCAGTACTTC. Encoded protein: CASTIDSYEQYF.

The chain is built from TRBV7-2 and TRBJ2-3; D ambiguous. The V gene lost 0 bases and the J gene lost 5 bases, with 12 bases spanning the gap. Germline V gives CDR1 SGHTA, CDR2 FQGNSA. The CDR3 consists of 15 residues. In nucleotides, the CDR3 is TGTGCCAGCAGCTTAGCGTCCCCCCTGTTAGATACGCAGTATTTT. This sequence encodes CASSLASPLLDTQYF.

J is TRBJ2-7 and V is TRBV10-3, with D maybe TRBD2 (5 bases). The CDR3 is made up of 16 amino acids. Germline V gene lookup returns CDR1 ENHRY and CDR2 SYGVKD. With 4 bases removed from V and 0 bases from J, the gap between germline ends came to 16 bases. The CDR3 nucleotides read TGTGCCATCAGTGGCTTACTAGTGTCCAGCTCCTACGAGCAGTACTTC. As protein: CAISGLLVSSSYEQYF.

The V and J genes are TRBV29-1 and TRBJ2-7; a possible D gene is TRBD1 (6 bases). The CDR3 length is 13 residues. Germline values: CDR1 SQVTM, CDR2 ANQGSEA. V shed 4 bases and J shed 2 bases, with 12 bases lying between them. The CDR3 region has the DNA TGCAGCGTTGGGGGCAGGGGTCCCTACGAGCAGTACTTC. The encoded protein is CSVGGRGPYEQYF.

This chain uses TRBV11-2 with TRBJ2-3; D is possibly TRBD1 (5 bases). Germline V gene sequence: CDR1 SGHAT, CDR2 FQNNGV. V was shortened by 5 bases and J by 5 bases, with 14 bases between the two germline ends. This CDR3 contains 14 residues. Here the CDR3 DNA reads TGTGCCAGCAGCATTCAGGGCCCTCTAGATACGCAGTATTTT. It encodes CASSIQGPLDTQYF. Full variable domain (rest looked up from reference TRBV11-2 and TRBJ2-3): EAGVAQSPRYKIIEKRQSVAFWCNPISGHATLYWYQQILGQGPKLLIQFQNNGVVDDSQLPKDRFSAERLKGVDSTLKIQPAKLEDSAVYLCASSIQGPLDTQYFGPGTRLTVL.

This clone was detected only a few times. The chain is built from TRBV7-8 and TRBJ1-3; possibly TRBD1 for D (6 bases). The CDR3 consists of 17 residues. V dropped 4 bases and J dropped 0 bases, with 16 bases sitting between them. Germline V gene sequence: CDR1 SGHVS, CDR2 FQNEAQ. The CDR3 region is CASSSLWDTASGNTIYF. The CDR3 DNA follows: TGTGCCAGCAGCTCGCTCTGGGACACGGCCTCTGGAAACACCATATATTTT.

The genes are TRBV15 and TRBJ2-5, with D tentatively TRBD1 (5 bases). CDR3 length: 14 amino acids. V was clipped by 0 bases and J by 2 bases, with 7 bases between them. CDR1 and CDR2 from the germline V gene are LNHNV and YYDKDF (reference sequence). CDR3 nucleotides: TGTGCCACCAGCAGAGATCAGGGTCAAGAGACCCAGTACTTC. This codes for CATSRDQGQETQYF.

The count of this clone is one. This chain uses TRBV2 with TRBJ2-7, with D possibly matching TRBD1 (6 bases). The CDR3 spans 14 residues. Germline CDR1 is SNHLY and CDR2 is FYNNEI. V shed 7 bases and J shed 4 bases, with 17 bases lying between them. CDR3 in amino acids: CASTTVGAGYEQYF. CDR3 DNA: TGTGCCAGCACCACGGTGGGGGCTGGGTACGAGCAGTACTTC.

CDR3 region: CASSSPPGRTDGYTF. DNA for the CDR3: TGTGCCAGCAGCTCGCCGCCCGGACGGACTGATGGCTACACCTTC. The chain joins TRBV11-2 to TRBJ1-2; D remains unclear. V was pared by 4 bases and J by 6 bases, with 18 bases between. Germline CDR1 is SGHAT and CDR2 is FQNNGV. The CDR3 length is 15 residues.

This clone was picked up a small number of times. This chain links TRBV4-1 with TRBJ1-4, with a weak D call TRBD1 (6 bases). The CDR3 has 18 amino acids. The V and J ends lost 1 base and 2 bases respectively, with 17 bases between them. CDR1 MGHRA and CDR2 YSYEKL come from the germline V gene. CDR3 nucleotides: TGCGCCAGCAGCCAAGGAGGGGCAGGGGATTGGACTAATGAAAAACTGTTTTTT. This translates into CASSQGGAGDWTNEKLFF.

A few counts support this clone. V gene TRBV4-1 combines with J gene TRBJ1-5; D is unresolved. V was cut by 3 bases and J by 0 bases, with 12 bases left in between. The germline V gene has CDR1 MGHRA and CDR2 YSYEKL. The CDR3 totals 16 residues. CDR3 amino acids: CASSHWLVASNQPQHF. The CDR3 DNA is TGCGCCAGCAGCCATTGGTTAGTAGCTAGCAATCAGCCCCAGCATTTT.

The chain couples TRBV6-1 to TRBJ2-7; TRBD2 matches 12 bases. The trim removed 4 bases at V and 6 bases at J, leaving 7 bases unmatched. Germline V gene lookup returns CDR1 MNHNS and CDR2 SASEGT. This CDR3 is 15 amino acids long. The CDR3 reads CASSVASGRATEQYF. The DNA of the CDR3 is TGTGCCAGCAGTGTAGCTAGCGGGAGGGCCACCGAGCAGTACTTC.

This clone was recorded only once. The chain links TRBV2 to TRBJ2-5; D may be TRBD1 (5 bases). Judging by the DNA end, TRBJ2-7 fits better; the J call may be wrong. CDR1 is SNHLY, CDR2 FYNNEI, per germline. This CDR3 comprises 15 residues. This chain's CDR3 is CASSGGFDISYEQYF. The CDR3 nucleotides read TGTGCCAGCAGTGGGGGCTTCGACATCTCCTACGAGCAGTACTTC.

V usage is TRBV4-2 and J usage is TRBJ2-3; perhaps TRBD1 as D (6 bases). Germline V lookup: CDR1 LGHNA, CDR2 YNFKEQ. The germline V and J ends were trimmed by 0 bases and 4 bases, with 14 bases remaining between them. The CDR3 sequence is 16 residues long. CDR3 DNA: TGTGCCAGCAGCCAAGAGGAGAGGGGGATCGCAGATACGCAGTATTTT. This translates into CASSQEERGIADTQYF.

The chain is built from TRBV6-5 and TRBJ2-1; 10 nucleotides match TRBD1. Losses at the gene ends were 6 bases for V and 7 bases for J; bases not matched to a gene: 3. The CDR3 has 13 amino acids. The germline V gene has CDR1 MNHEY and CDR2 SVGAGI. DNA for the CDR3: TGTGCCAGCAGCGGGACAGGGGAAAATGAGCAGTTCTTC. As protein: CASSGTGENEQFF.

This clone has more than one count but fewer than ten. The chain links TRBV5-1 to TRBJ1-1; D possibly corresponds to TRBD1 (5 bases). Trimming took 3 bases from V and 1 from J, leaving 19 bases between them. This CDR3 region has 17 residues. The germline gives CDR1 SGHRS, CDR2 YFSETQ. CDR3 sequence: CASSSPLTGGGNTEAFF. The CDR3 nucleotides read TGCGCCAGCAGCTCGCCCCTGACGGGGGGAGGGAACACTGAAGCTTTCTTT.

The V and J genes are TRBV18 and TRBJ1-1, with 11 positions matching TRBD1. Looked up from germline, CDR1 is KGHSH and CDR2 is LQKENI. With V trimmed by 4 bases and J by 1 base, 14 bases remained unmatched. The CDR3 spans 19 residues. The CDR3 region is CASSRYSGPGTGGNTEAFF. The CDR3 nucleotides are TGTGCCAGCTCACGCTACTCCGGGCCCGGGACAGGGGGGAACACTGAAGCTTTCTTT.

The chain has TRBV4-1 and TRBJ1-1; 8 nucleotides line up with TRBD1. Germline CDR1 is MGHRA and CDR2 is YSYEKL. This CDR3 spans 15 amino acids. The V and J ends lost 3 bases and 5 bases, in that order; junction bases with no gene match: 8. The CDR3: CASSHLGQGWTEAFF. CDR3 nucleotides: TGCGCCAGCAGCCACCTCGGACAGGGCTGGACTGAAGCTTTCTTT.

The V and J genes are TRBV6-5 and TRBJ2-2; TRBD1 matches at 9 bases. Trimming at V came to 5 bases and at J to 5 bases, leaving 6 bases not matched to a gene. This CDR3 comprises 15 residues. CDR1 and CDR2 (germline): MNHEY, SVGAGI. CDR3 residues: CASSPQGAGTGELFF. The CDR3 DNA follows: TGTGCCAGCAGTCCACAGGGGGCGGGAACCGGGGAGCTGTTTTTT.

DNA of the CDR3: TGCGCCAGCAGCCAAGGTCTTGTCAGCGCCTACGAGCAGTACTTC. Residues: CASSQGLVSAYEQYF. V gene TRBV4-1 combines with J gene TRBJ2-7; no reliable D call. The CDR3 is 15 residues long. V was cut by 1 base and J by 2 bases, with 12 bases left in between. Germline CDR1 and CDR2: MGHRA and YSYEKL.

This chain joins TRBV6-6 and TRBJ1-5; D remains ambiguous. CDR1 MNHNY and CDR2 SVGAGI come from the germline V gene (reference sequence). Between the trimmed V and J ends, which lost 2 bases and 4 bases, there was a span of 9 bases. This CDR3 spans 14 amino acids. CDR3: CASSYEAANQPQHF. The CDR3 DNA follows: TGTGCCAGCAGTTACGAGGCAGCTAATCAGCCCCAGCATTTT.

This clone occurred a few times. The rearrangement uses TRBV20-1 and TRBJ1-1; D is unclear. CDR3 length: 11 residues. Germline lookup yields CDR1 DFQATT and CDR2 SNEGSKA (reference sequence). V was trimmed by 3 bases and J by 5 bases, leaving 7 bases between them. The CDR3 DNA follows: TGCAGTGCTAGTGCGGGGACTGAAGCTTTCTTT. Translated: CSASAGTEAFF.

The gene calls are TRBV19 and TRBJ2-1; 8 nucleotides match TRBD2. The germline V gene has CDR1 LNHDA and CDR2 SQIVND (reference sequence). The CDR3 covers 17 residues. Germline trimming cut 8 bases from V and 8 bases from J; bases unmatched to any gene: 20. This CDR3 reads CASVADRYGRALDEQFF. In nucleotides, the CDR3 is TGTGCCAGTGTCGCGGATCGGTACGGGAGGGCCCTTGATGAGCAGTTCTTC. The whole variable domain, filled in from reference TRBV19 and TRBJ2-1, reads DGGITQSPKYLFRKEGQNVTLSCEQNLNHDAMYWYRQDPGQGLRLIYYSQIVNDFQKGDIAEGYSVSREKKESFPLTVTSAQKNPTAFYLCASVADRYGRALDEQFFGPGTRLTVL.

CDR3 coding DNA: TGTGCCAGCAGTTTCACGGGACAGGGGTACAATGAGCAGTTCTTC. It is translated as CASSFTGQGYNEQFF. This chain joins TRBV2 and TRBJ2-1, with TRBD1 identical over 10 bases. CDR1 is SNHLY, CDR2 FYNNEI, per germline. With V trimmed by 5 bases and J by 4 bases, 5 bases remained unmatched. The CDR3 is 15 amino acids.